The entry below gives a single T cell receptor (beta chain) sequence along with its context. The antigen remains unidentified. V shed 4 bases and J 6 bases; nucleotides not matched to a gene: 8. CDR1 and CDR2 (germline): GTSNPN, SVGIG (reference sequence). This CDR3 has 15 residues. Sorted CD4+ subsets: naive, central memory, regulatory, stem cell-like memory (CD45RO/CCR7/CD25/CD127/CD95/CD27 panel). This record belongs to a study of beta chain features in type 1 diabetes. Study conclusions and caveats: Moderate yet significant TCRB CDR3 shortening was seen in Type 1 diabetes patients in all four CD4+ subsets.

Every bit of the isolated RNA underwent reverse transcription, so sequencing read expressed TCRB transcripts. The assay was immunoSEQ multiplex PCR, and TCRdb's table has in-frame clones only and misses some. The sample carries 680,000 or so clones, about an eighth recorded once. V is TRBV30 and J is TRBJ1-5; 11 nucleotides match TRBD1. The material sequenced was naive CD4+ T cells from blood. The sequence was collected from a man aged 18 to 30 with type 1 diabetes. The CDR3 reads CAWTAGQGVAQPQHF. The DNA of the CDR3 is TGTGCCTGGACAGCGGGACAGGGGGTTGCTCAGCCCCAGCATTTT.